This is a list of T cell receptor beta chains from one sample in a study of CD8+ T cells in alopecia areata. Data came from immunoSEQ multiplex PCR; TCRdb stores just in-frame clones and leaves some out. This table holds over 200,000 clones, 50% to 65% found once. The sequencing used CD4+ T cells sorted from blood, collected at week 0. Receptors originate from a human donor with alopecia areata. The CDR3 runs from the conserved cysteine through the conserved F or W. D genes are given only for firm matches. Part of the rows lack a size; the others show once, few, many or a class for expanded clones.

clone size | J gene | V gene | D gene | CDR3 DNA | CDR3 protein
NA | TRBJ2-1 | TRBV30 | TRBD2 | TGTGCCTGGAGTTCAGGAGCTAGCGGGAGGGTGAGCTCCTACAATGAGCAGTTCTTC | CAWSSGASGRVSSYNEQFF
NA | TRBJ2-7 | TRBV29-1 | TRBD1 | TGCAGCGTCGGGGACAGGGGAGCTTACGAGCAGTACTTC | CSVGDRGAYEQYF
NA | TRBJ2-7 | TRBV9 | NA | TGTGCCAGCAGCGTAGATGGGGGACACTCCTACGAGCAGTACTTC | CASSVDGGHSYEQYF
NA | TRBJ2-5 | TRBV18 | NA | TGTGCCAGCTCACCACGAAGACTAGACCAAGAGACCCAGTACTTC | CASSPRRLDQETQYF
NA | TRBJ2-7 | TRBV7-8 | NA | TGTGCCAGCAGTAGGGACAAGTACGAGCAGTACTTC | CASSRDKYEQYF
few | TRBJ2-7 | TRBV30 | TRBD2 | TGTGCCTGGAAGCTCCCGGCTAGCGGAACTTACGAGCAGTACTTC | CAWKLPASGTYEQYF
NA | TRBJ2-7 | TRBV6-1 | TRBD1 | TGTGCCAGCACCCTAAGTGGACAGGGAACTCGGGAGCAGTACTTC | CASTLSGQGTREQYF
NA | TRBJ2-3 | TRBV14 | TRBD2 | TGTGCCAGCAGCCAAGTAGCGGGCGGGGATACGCAGTATTTT | CASSQVAGGDTQYF
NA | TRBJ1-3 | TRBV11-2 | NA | TGTGCCAGCAGCGACGTGGGAGTAAGAAACACCATATATTTT | CASSDVGVRNTIYF
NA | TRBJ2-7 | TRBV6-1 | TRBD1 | TGTGCCAGCAGTGCAGGGGGCCGCGCCTACGAGCAGTACTTC | CASSAGGRAYEQYF
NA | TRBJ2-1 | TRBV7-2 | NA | TGTGCCAGCAGCTTGGACCCGAACTATGAGCAGTTCTTC | CASSLDPNYEQFF
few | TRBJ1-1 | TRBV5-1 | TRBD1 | TGCGCCAGCGGAAAGGGACAGGGCTACGCGGCTTTCTTT | CASGKGQGYAAFF
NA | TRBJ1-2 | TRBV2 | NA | TGTGCCAGCAGCGTCCAGGGGAATGGCTACACCTTC | CASSVQGNGYTF
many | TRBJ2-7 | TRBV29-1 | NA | TGCAGCGTTGGGACAGACGAGCAGTACTTC | CSVGTDEQYF
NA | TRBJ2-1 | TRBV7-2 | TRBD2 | TGTGCCAGCAGCTCAGGACTAGCAAGTGGCGAGCAGTTCTTC | CASSSGLASGEQFF
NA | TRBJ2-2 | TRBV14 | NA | TGTGCCAGCAGCCGAATACCGCCCAGGGGTGTTTCCGGGGAGCTGTTTTTT | CASSRIPPRGVSGELFF
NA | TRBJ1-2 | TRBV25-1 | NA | TGTGCCAGCAGTGTCAGTTCGGGCTATGGCTACACCTTC | CASSVSSGYGYTF
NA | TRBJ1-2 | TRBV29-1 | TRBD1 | TGCAGCGTTGAGGTGGGACAGGGGGACTATGGCTACACCTTC | CSVEVGQGDYGYTF
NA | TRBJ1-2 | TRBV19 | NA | TGTGCCAGTCAACAGAGTCCTTATGGCTACACCTTC | CASQQSPYGYTF
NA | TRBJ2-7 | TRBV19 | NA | TGTGCCAGTAGTGTCGGGGGACACTATTCCTCGGGTCACGAGCAGTACTTC | CASSVGGHYSSGHEQYF
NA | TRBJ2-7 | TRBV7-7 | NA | TGTGCTAGCAGCCCGACGACAGCGATCCACGAGCAGTACTTC | CASSPTTAIHEQYF
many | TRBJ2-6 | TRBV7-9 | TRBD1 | TGTGCCAGTAACAGGGGGTACGCTCTCTCTGGGGCCAACGTCCTGACTTTC | CASNRGYALSGANVLTF
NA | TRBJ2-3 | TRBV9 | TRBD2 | TGTGCCAGCAGCCCCGGGGGGAGCGGGGGCGTCACGCAGTATTTT | CASSPGGSGGVTQYF
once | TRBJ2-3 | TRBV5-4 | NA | TGTGCCAGCAGCACCGGACAGTACACAGATACGCAGTATTTT | CASSTGQYTDTQYF
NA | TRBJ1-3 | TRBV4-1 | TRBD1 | TGCGCCAGCAGCCGCGGATCCCAGACAGGGACTGGAAACACCATATATTTT | CASSRGSQTGTGNTIYF
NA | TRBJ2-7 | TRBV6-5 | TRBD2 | TGTGCCAGCAGTTACTCCGCTAGCGGGGGTTACGAGCAGTACTTC | CASSYSASGGYEQYF
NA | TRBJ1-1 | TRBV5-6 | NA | TGTGCCAGCAGCCGCACAGGTCGGGCTGAAGCTTTCTTT | CASSRTGRAEAFF
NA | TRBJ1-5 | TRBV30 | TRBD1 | TGTGCCTGGAAGGGACAGGGTATAGGTCAGCCCCAGCATTTT | CAWKGQGIGQPQHF
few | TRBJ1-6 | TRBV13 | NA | TGTGCCAGCAGCTTATCGAATCGCGGGGCGGCTAATTCACCCCTCCACTTT | CASSLSNRGAANSPLHF
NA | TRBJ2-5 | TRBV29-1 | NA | TGCAGCGTTAGGGGGATATACCAAGAGACCCAGTACTTC | CSVRGIYQETQYF
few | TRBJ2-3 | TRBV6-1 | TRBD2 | TGTGCCAGCAGTGAAAAACTAGCGGGGGGGCTTGCAGATACGCAGTATTTT | CASSEKLAGGLADTQYF
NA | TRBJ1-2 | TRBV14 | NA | TGTGCCAGCAGCAAGGTTGGCTATGGCTACACCTTC | CASSKVGYGYTF
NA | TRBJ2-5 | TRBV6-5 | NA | TGTGCCAGCAATCAGGGTCCTAAAGAGACCCAGTACTTC | CASNQGPKETQYF
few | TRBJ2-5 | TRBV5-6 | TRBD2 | TGTGCCAGCAGCATGGGACTAGCGGGAGTTGGGACCCAAGAGACCCAGTACTTC | CASSMGLAGVGTQETQYF
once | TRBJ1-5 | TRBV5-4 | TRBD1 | TGTGCCAGCAGCCGGGACAGAAATCAGCCCCAGCATTTT | CASSRDRNQPQHF
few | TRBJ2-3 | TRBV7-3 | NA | TGTGCCAGCAGCTCATACGGAGATACGCAGTATTTT | CASSSYGDTQYF
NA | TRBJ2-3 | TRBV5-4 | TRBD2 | TGTGCCAGCAGCCCCCTCGGGGGGGGCAGGTCAGATACGCAGTATTTT | CASSPLGGGRSDTQYF
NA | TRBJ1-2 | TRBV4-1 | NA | TGCGCCAGCAGCCAAGACCGGCCTGGACAGTCCTATGGCTACACCTTC | CASSQDRPGQSYGYTF
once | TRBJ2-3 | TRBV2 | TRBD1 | TGTGCCAGCAGTTGGACAGGGGGCACAGATACGCAGTATTTT | CASSWTGGTDTQYF